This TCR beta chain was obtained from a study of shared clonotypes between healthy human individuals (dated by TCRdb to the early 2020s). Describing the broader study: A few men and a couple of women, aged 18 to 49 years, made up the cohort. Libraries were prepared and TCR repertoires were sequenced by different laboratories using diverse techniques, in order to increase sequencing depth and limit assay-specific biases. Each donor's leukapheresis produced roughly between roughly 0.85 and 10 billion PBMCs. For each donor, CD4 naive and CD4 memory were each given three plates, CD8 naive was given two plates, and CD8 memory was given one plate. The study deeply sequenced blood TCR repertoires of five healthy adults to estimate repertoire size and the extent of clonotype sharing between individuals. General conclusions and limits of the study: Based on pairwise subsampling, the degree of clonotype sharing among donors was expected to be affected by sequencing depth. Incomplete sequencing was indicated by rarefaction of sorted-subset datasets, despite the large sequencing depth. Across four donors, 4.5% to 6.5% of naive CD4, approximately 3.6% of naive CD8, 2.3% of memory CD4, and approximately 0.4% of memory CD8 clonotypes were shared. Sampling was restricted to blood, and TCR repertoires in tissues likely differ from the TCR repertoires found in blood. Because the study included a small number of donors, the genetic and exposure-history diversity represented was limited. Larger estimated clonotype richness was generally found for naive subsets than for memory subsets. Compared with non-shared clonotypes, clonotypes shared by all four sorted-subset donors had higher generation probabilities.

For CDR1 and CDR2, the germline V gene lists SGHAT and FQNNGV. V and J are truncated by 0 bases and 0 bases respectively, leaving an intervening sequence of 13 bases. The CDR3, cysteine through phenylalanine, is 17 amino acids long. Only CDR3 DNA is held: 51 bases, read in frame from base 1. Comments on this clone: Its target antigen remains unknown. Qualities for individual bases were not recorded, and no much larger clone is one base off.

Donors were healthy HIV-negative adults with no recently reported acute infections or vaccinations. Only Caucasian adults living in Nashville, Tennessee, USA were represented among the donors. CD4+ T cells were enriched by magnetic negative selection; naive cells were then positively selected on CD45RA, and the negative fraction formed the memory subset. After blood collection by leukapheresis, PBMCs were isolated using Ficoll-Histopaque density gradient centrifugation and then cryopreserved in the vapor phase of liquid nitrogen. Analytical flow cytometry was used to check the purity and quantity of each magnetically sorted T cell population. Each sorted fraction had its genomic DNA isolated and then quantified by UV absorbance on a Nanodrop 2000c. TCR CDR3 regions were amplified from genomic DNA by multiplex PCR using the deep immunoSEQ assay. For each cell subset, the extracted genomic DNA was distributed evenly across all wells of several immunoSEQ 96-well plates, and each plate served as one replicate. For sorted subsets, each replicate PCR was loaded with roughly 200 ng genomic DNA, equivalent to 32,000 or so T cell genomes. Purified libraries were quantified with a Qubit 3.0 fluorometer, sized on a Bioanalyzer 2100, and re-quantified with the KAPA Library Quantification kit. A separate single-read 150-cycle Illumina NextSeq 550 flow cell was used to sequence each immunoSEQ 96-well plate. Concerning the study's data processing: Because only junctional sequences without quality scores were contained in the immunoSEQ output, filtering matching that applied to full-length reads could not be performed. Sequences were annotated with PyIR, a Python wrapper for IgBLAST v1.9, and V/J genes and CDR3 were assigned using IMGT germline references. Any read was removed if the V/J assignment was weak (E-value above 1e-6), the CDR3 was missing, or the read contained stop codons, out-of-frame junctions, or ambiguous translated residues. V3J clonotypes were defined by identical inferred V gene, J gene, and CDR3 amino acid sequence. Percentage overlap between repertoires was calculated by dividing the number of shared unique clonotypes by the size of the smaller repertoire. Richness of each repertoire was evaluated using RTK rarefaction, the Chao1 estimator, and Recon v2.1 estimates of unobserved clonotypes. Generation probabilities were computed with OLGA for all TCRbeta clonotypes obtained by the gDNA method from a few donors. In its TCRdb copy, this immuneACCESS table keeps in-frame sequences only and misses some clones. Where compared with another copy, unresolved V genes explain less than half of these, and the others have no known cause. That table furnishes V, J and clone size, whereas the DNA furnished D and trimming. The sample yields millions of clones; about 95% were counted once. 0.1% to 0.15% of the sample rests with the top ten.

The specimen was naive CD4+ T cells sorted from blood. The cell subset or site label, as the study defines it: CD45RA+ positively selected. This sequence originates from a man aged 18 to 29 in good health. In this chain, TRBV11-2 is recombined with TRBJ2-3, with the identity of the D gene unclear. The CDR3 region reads CASSLDLGVTSTDTQYF. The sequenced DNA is TGTGCCAGCAGCTTAGATCTAGGAGTGACTAGCACAGATACGCAGTATTTT.